This TCR beta chain was observed in a study of T cell responses to AZD1222 COVID-19 vaccine. General study points: White British donors predominated, females outnumbered males, and clonal diversity was possibly underestimated. As reported, nearly half of all spike-specific TCRs target variant regions that are unmutated. There were repertoire samples only from the period after the peak T cell response.

Trimming took 6 bases from V and 4 from J, leaving 22 bases between them. The germline V gene has CDR1 MDHEN and CDR2 SYDVKM. The CDR3 runs 17 residues. This clone was counted a single time. Its antigen is as yet unknown. Here immunoSEQ multiplex PCR was the method, and the copy in TCRdb shows in-frame clones only, minus some. The table records 82,000 or so clones, approximately 90% of them present only once. Specimen: peripheral blood, collected on day 0 of AZD1222 vaccination. This receptor was identified in an adult in good health. This chain connects TRBV28 to TRBJ1-5; D may be TRBD1 (6 bases). Here the CDR3 DNA reads TGTGCCAGCAGCAACTCCGGGGGGGGCCATAAGAATCAGCCCCAGCATTTT. This sequence encodes CASSNSGGGHKNQPQHF.